This is a list of T cell receptor beta chains from one sample in a study of blood T cell repertoires in COVID-19. Repertoires were generated with immunoSEQ multiplex PCR, while TCRdb's copy carries only in-frame clones and drops some. The repertoire has more than 300,000 clones, approximately 91% of them found once; the top ten carry about 4%. The sample was PBMCs or T cells enriched from blood (not recorded which). The receptors shown here come from a woman under 40 who had been exposed to COVID-19. The CDR3 runs from the conserved cysteine through the conserved F or W. The D gene is left open where the match is weak. Rows may omit the clone size; those that give it use once, few, many or a size class.

d_call: -
v_call: TRBV2
clone_size: -
j_call: TRBJ2-2
cdr3_aa: CASSEVRGGELFF
cdr3_nt: TGTGCCAGCAGTGAAGTTCGCGGCGGGGAGCTGTTTTTT

d_call: -
v_call: TRBV29-1
clone_size: -
j_call: TRBJ2-7
cdr3_aa: CSVVPGSYEQYF
cdr3_nt: TGCAGCGTTGTACCGGGGAGCTACGAGCAGTACTTC

d_call: -
v_call: TRBV14
clone_size: -
j_call: TRBJ2-7
cdr3_aa: CASSQASVRATQYF
cdr3_nt: TGTGCCAGCAGCCAAGCGAGTGTGAGGGCCACACAGTACTTC

d_call: -
v_call: TRBV15
clone_size: -
j_call: TRBJ1-3
cdr3_aa: CATSRVGTTGNTIYF
cdr3_nt: TGTGCCACCAGCAGAGTCGGGACAACTGGAAACACCATATATTTT

d_call: -
v_call: TRBV6-6
clone_size: many
j_call: TRBJ1-5
cdr3_aa: CASSYSPVLSNQPQHF
cdr3_nt: TGTGCCAGCAGTTACTCGCCGGTCTTGAGCAATCAGCCCCAGCATTTT

d_call: TRBD1
v_call: TRBV5-1
clone_size: once
j_call: TRBJ2-3
cdr3_aa: CASGIQGARTDTQYF
cdr3_nt: TGCGCCAGCGGGATTCAGGGGGCGCGTACAGATACGCAGTATTTT

d_call: -
v_call: TRBV21-1
clone_size: -
j_call: TRBJ2-5
cdr3_aa: CASSKPTGIGETQYF
cdr3_nt: TGTGCCAGCAGCAAACCAACAGGGATAGGGGAGACCCAGTACTTC

d_call: -
v_call: TRBV19
clone_size: -
j_call: TRBJ1-2
cdr3_aa: CASSIGGDYGYTF
cdr3_nt: TGTGCCAGTAGTATTGGAGGGGACTATGGCTACACCTTC

d_call: TRBD2
v_call: TRBV6-2/TRBV6-3
clone_size: -
j_call: TRBJ2-7
cdr3_aa: CASGQRGSYEQYF
cdr3_nt: TGTGCCAGCGGCCAGCGGGGGAGCTACGAGCAGTACTTC

d_call: TRBD1
v_call: TRBV12-5
clone_size: -
j_call: TRBJ1-2
cdr3_aa: CASGLDRGRRGYGYTF
cdr3_nt: TGTGCTAGTGGACTCGACAGGGGGCGCAGGGGCTATGGCTACACCTTC

d_call: TRBD1
v_call: TRBV6-6
clone_size: -
j_call: TRBJ1-2
cdr3_aa: CASSYSNRGPNFYTF
cdr3_nt: TGTGCCAGCAGTTACTCGAACAGGGGGCCCAACTTCTACACCTTC

d_call: -
v_call: TRBV14
clone_size: -
j_call: TRBJ1-4
cdr3_aa: CASSRQLVPWLFF
cdr3_nt: TGTGCCAGCAGCCGTCAATTAGTACCGTGGCTGTTTTTT

d_call: -
v_call: TRBV11-1
clone_size: -
j_call: TRBJ1-1
cdr3_aa: CASSLGGFMNTEAFF
cdr3_nt: TGTGCCAGCAGCTTGGGCGGGTTCATGAACACTGAAGCTTTCTTT

d_call: -
v_call: TRBV7-9
clone_size: -
j_call: TRBJ2-2
cdr3_aa: CASSWPIFDTGELFF
cdr3_nt: TGTGCCAGCAGTTGGCCCATCTTTGACACCGGGGAGCTGTTTTTT

d_call: -
v_call: TRBV2
clone_size: -
j_call: TRBJ1-5
cdr3_aa: CASSEEQGNQPQHF
cdr3_nt: TGTGCCAGCAGTGAAGAACAGGGCAATCAGCCCCAGCATTTT

d_call: -
v_call: TRBV9
clone_size: -
j_call: TRBJ1-2
cdr3_aa: CASSVDSSAGGYTF
cdr3_nt: TGTGCCAGCAGCGTAGACAGCAGTGCGGGTGGCTACACCTTC

d_call: TRBD1
v_call: TRBV4-1
clone_size: -
j_call: TRBJ2-1
cdr3_aa: CASSQGQGLDNEQFF
cdr3_nt: TGCGCCAGCAGCCAAGGACAGGGCCTCGACAATGAGCAGTTCTTC

d_call: -
v_call: TRBV2
clone_size: -
j_call: TRBJ2-1
cdr3_aa: CASSWTVSWNEQFF
cdr3_nt: TGTGCCAGCAGCTGGACAGTCTCCTGGAATGAGCAGTTCTTC

d_call: -
v_call: TRBV2
clone_size: -
j_call: TRBJ2-4
cdr3_aa: CASRGADAKNIQYF
cdr3_nt: TGTGCCAGCAGGGGGGCGGACGCCAAAAACATTCAGTACTTC

d_call: TRBD2
v_call: TRBV5-1
clone_size: -
j_call: TRBJ2-3
cdr3_aa: CASSLPAGGLAKPGTDTQYF
cdr3_nt: TGCGCCAGCAGCTTGCCGGCTGGGGGACTAGCAAAGCCAGGCACAGATACGCAGTATTTT

d_call: -
v_call: TRBV10-3
clone_size: -
j_call: TRBJ1-3
cdr3_aa: CAISGGSLSGNTIYF
cdr3_nt: TGTGCCATCAGTGGCGGATCCCTCTCTGGAAACACCATATATTTT

d_call: TRBD1
v_call: TRBV7-9
clone_size: -
j_call: TRBJ1-1
cdr3_aa: CASSLLTLGGTDTEAFF
cdr3_nt: TGTGCCAGCAGCTTACTGACTTTAGGGGGCACGGACACTGAAGCTTTCTTT

d_call: -
v_call: TRBV4-1
clone_size: -
j_call: TRBJ2-5
cdr3_aa: CASSQSPSGLRLKTQYF
cdr3_nt: TGCGCCAGCAGCCAAAGCCCGTCGGGACTCCGGTTGAAGACCCAGTACTTC

d_call: TRBD2
v_call: TRBV7-3
clone_size: -
j_call: TRBJ2-3
cdr3_aa: CASSSGLAGGQGTDTQYF
cdr3_nt: TGTGCCAGCAGCTCGGGACTAGCGGGGGGGCAGGGCACAGATACGCAGTATTTT

d_call: -
v_call: TRBV27
clone_size: -
j_call: TRBJ1-6
cdr3_aa: CASSFRQGGSPLHF
cdr3_nt: TGTGCCAGCAGTTTCAGGCAGGGTGGTTCACCCCTCCACTTT

d_call: -
v_call: TRBV6-5
clone_size: -
j_call: TRBJ1-2
cdr3_aa: CASSRTGTRIYGYTF
cdr3_nt: TGTGCCAGCAGTCGAACCGGGACAAGAATCTATGGCTACACCTTC

d_call: -
v_call: TRBV27
clone_size: -
j_call: TRBJ1-4
cdr3_aa: CASSFDRTLREKLFF
cdr3_nt: TGTGCCAGCAGTTTCGACCGAACTTTGAGGGAAAAACTGTTTTTT

d_call: -
v_call: TRBV6-5
clone_size: -
j_call: TRBJ1-2
cdr3_aa: CASIPDSYDGYTF
cdr3_nt: TGTGCCAGCATACCGGACAGCTACGATGGCTACACCTTC

d_call: TRBD2
v_call: TRBV11-2
clone_size: few
j_call: TRBJ2-1
cdr3_aa: CASSARSGGGNEQFF
cdr3_nt: TGTGCCAGCAGCGCCAGGAGCGGGGGCGGAAATGAGCAGTTCTTC

d_call: -
v_call: TRBV6-5
clone_size: few
j_call: TRBJ1-1
cdr3_aa: CASRGALGTAFF
cdr3_nt: TGTGCCAGCAGAGGGGCCCTAGGCACAGCTTTCTTT

d_call: TRBD1
v_call: TRBV2
clone_size: -
j_call: TRBJ1-4
cdr3_aa: CASRTGQAEKLFF
cdr3_nt: TGTGCCAGCAGGACAGGGCAGGCTGAAAAACTGTTTTTT

d_call: TRBD1
v_call: TRBV27
clone_size: -
j_call: TRBJ1-2
cdr3_aa: CASSQWTGAGGYTF
cdr3_nt: TGTGCCAGCAGTCAATGGACAGGGGCGGGGGGCTACACCTTC

d_call: -
v_call: TRBV18
clone_size: -
j_call: TRBJ1-1
cdr3_aa: CASSPRREVTEAFF
cdr3_nt: TGTGCCAGCTCACCACGGAGGGAGGTGACTGAAGCTTTCTTT

d_call: TRBD1
v_call: TRBV24-1
clone_size: -
j_call: TRBJ1-5
cdr3_aa: CATSDAAWTGDGQPQHF
cdr3_nt: TGTGCCACCAGTGATGCTGCCTGGACAGGGGACGGACAGCCCCAGCATTTT

d_call: -
v_call: TRBV5-1
clone_size: -
j_call: TRBJ1-4
cdr3_aa: CASSFGRGGDNEKLFF
cdr3_nt: TGCGCCAGCAGCTTTGGCAGGGGTGGGGATAATGAAAAACTGTTTTTT

d_call: -
v_call: TRBV6-1
clone_size: once
j_call: TRBJ1-2
cdr3_aa: CASSEGYSNYGYTF
cdr3_nt: TGTGCCAGCAGTGAAGGGTACAGCAACTATGGCTACACCTTC

d_call: -
v_call: TRBV3-1/TRBV3-2
clone_size: -
j_call: TRBJ1-2
cdr3_aa: CASSQRTLWLPYTF
cdr3_nt: TGTGCCAGCAGCCAGCGGACACTCTGGCTACCCTACACCTTC

d_call: -
v_call: TRBV7-3
clone_size: once
j_call: TRBJ2-1
cdr3_aa: CASSLTGGSYNEQFF
cdr3_nt: TGTGCCAGCAGCTTAACAGGGGGTTCCTACAATGAGCAGTTCTTC

d_call: -
v_call: TRBV5-4
clone_size: -
j_call: TRBJ1-6
cdr3_aa: CASSLDGVNSPLHF
cdr3_nt: TGTGCCAGCAGCTTGGATGGAGTGAATTCACCCCTCCACTTT

d_call: -
v_call: TRBV6-1
clone_size: -
j_call: TRBJ1-4
cdr3_aa: CASSARLWRDHEKLFF
cdr3_nt: TGTGCCAGCAGTGCCCGGTTGTGGAGGGACCATGAAAAACTGTTTTTT

d_call: TRBD1
v_call: TRBV5-1
clone_size: -
j_call: TRBJ1-4
cdr3_aa: CASSLGGTGTEKLFF
cdr3_nt: TGCGCCAGCAGCTTGGGAGGGACAGGTACAGAAAAACTGTTTTTT

d_call: TRBD2
v_call: TRBV5-1
clone_size: -
j_call: TRBJ2-1
cdr3_aa: CASSLALAASYNEQFF
cdr3_nt: TGCGCCAGCAGCTTGGCGCTAGCGGCGAGCTACAATGAGCAGTTCTTC